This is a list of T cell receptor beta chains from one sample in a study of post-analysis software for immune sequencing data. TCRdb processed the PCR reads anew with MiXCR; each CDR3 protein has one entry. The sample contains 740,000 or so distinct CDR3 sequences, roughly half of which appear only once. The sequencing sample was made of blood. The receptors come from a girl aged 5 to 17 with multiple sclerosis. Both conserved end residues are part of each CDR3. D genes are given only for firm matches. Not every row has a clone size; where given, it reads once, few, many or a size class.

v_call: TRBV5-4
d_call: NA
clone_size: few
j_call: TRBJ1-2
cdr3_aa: CASSPRPNADYGYTF
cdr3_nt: TGTGCCAGCAGCCCCCGCCCCAATGCCGACTATGGCTACACCTTC

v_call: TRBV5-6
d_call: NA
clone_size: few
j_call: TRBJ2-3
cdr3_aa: CASSFQDYRTDTQYF
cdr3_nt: TGTGCCAGCAGCTTTCAGGACTACCGCACAGATACGCAGTATTTT

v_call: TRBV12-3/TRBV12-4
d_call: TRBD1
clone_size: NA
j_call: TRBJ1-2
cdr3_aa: CASSFARQGANYGYTF
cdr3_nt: TGTGCCAGCAGTTTCGCCCGACAGGGGGCTAACTATGGCTACACCTTC

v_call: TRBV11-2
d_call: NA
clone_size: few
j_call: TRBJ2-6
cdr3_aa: CASTLALGGSGANVLTF
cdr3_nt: TGTGCCAGCACCCTCGCGTTGGGGGGCTCTGGGGCCAACGTCCTGACTTTC

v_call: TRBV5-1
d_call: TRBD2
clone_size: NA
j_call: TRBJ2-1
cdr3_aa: CASSPGLAGGLVQFF
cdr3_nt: TGCGCCAGCAGCCCGGGACTAGCGGGGGGGCTAGTCCAGTTCTTC

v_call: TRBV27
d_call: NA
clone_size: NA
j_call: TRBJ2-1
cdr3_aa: CASSLSWGRGSNEQFF
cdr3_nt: TGTGCCAGCAGTTTATCATGGGGGAGAGGTTCCAATGAGCAGTTCTTC

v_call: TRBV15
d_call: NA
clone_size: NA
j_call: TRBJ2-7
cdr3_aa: CATSRDRGAVSYEQYF
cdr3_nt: TGTGCCACCAGCAGAGACCGGGGGGCAGTCTCCTACGAGCAGTACTTC

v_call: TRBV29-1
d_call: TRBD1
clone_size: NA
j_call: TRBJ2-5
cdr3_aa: CSVLTGGVETQYF
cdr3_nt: TGCAGCGTCTTGACAGGGGGGGTAGAGACCCAGTACTTC

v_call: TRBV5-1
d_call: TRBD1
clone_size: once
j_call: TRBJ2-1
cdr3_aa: CASSWMDRGNEQFF
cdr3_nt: TGCGCCAGCAGCTGGATGGACAGGGGCAATGAGCAGTTCTTC

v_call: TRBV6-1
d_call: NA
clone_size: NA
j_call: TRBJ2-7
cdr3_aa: CASVMGSAYEQYF
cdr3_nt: TGTGCCAGCGTTATGGGGTCCGCCTACGAGCAGTACTTC

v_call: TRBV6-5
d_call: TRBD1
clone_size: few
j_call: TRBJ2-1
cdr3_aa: CAPSYPRGLEPLNYNEQFF
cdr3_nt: TGTGCTCCCAGTTACCCTAGGGGGCTAGAGCCACTTAACTACAATGAGCAGTTCTTC

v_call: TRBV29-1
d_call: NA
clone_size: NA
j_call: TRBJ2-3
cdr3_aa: CSGGTTSTDTQYF
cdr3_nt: TGCAGCGGAGGGACAACTAGCACAGATACGCAGTATTTT

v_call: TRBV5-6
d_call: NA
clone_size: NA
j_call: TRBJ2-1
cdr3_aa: CASNWLSSYNEQFF
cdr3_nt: TGTGCCAGCAACTGGCTTAGCTCCTACAATGAGCAGTTCTTC

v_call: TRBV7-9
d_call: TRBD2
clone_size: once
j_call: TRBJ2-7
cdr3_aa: CASSAITSGQAYEQYF
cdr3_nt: TGTGCCAGCAGCGCAATTACTAGCGGCCAGGCCTACGAGCAGTACTTC

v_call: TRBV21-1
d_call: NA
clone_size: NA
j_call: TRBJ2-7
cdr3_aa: CASLSYEQYF
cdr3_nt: TGTGCCAGTCTATCTTACGAGCAGTACTTC

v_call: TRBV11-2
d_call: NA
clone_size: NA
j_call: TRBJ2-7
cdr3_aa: CASSSVRGAGHYERYF
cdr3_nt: TGTGCCAGCAGCTCCGTCCGGGGTGCGGGGCACTACGAGCGGTACTTC

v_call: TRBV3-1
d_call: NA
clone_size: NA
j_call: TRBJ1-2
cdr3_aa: CASSHFTRQHGYTF
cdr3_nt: TGTGCCAGCAGCCACTTTACGCGGCAACATGGCTACACCTTC

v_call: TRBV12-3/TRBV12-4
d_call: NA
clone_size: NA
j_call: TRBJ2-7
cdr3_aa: CASSLPRGGEQYF
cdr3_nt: TGTGCCAGCAGTCTACCTAGGGGAGGCGAGCAGTACTTC

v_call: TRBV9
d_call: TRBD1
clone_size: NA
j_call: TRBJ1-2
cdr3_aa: CASTQSGGMDYGYTF
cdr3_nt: TGTGCCAGCACCCAATCAGGGGGCATGGACTATGGCTACACCTTC

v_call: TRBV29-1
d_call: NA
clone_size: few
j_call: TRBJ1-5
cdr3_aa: CSAGEPAAQHF
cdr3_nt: TGCAGCGCCGGGGAACCGGCGGCCCAGCATTTT

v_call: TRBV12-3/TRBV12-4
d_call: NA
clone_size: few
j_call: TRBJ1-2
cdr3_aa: CASSLVTGAGYGYTF
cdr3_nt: TGTGCCAGCAGTTTAGTAACGGGGGCGGGCTATGGCTACACCTTC

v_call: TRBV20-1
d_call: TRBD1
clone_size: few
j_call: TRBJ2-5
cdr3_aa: CSASTGGVSYNEQYF
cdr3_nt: TGCAGTGCTTCGACAGGGGGTGTAAGCTACAATGAGCAGTACTTC

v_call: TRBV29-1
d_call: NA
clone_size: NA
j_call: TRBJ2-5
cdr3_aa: CSAWGSRIETQYF
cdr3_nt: TGCAGCGCTTGGGGGAGTAGAATAGAGACCCAGTACTTC

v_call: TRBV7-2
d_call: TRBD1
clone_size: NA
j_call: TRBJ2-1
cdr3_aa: CASSFGKTGRNNEQFF
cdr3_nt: TGTGCCAGCAGCTTTGGGAAGACAGGGCGGAACAATGAGCAGTTCTTC

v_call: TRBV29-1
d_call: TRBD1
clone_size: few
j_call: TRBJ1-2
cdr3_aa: CSVEGTGFGYTF
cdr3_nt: TGCAGCGTTGAAGGGACAGGGTTTGGCTACACCTTC

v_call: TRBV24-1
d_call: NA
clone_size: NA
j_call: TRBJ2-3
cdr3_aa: CATSVGGGVGDTQYF
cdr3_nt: TGTGCCACCAGTGTCGGGGGCGGAGTGGGAGATACGCAGTATTTT

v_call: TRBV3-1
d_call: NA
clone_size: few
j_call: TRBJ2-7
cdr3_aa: CASSQDRFYEQYF
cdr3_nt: TGTGCCAGCAGCCAAGATCGGTTTTACGAGCAGTACTTC

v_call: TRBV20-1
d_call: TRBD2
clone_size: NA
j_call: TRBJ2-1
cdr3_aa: CSASLAGVGRGEQFF
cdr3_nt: TGCAGTGCTAGTCTAGCGGGAGTGGGAAGAGGTGAGCAGTTCTTC

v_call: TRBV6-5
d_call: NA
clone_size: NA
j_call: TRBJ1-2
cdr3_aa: CASSLTRGGYGYTF
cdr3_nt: TGTGCCAGCAGCCTAACTAGGGGGGGCTATGGCTACACCTTC

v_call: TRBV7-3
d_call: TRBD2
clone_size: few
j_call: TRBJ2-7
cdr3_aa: CASSLVAGGPHEQYF
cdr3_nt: TGTGCCAGCAGCTTAGTAGCGGGAGGGCCCCACGAGCAGTACTTC

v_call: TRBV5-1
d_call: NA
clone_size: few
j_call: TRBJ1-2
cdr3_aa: CASSWGTPIGYTF
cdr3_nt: TGCGCCAGCAGCTGGGGGACACCAATTGGCTACACCTTC

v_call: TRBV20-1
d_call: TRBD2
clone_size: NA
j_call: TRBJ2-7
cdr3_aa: CSARDGTSTYEQYF
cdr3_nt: TGCAGTGCTAGAGATGGGACTAGCACCTACGAGCAGTACTTC

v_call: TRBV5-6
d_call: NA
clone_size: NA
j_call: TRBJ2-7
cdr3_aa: CASSLYPPYEQYF
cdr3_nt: TGTGCCAGCAGCTTGTATCCGCCCTACGAGCAGTACTTC

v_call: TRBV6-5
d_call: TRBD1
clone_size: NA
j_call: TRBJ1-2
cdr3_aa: CASSWDRGAYGYTF
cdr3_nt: TGTGCCAGCAGTTGGGACAGGGGAGCTTATGGCTACACCTTC

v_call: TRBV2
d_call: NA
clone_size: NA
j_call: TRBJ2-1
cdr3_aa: CASSGSVRNNEQFF
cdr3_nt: TGTGCCAGCAGTGGATCGGTCAGGAACAATGAGCAGTTCTTC

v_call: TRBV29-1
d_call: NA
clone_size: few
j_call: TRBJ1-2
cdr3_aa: CSVEDLPQGNYGYTF
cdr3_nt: TGCAGCGTTGAAGATCTACCCCAGGGGAACTATGGCTACACCTTC

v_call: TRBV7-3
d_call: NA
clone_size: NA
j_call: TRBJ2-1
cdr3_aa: CASSSPGSRANEQFF
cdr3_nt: TGTGCCAGCAGCTCCCCGGGTTCGAGGGCCAATGAGCAGTTCTTC

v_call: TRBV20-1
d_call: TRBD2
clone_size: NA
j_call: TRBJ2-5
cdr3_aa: CSARDILADPQETQYF
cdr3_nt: TGCAGTGCTAGAGACATCCTAGCGGACCCCCAAGAGACCCAGTACTTC

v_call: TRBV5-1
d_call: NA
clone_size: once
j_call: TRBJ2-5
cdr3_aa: CASRRQSEETQYF
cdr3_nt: TGCGCCAGCAGACGACAGTCAGAAGAGACCCAGTACTTC

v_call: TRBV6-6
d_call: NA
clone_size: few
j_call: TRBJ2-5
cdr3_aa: CASSSLGPGRETQYF
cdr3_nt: TGTGCCAGCAGTTCCCTTGGCCCGGGCCGGGAGACCCAGTACTTC

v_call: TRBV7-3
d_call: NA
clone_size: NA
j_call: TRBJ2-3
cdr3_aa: CASSQSPGIPDTQYF
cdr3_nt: TGTGCCAGCAGCCAGAGCCCGGGAATCCCAGATACGCAGTATTTT

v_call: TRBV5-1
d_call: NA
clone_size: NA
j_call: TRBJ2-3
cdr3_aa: CASSLREYADTQYF
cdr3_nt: TGCGCCAGCAGCTTGCGGGAGTACGCAGATACGCAGTATTTT

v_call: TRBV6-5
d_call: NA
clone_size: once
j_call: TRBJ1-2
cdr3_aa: CASIGGDGYTF
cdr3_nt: TGTGCCAGCATAGGCGGGGATGGCTACACCTTC

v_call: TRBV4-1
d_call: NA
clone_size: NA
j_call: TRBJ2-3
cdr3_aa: CASSPYTRTDTQYF
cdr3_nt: TGCGCCAGCAGCCCCTATACCCGCACAGATACGCAGTATTTT

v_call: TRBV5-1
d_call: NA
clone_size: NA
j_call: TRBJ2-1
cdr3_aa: CASSLSVNYNEQFF
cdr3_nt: TGCGCCAGCAGCTTGTCAGTTAATTACAATGAGCAGTTCTTC

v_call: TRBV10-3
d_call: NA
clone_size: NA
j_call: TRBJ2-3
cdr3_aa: CAISDPRRSNVQYF
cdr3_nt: TGTGCCATCAGTGATCCTAGGAGATCCAATGTGCAGTATTTT

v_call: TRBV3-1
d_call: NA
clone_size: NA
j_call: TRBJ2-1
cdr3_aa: CASSQDEPGYQFF
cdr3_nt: TGTGCCAGCAGCCAAGATGAACCGGGGTACCAGTTCTTC

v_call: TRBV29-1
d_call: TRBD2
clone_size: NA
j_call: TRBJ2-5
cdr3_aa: CSVGSGTRWEQYF
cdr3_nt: TGCAGCGTGGGATCCGGGACTAGGTGGGAGCAGTACTTC

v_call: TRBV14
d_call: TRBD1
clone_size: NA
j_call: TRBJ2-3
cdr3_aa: CASSQATGGTDTQYF
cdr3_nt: TGTGCCAGCAGCCAAGCAACAGGGGGCACAGATACGCAGTATTTT

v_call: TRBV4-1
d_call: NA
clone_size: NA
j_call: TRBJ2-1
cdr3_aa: CASSHWRDLANEQFF
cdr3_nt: TGCGCCAGCAGTCACTGGAGGGACTTAGCCAATGAGCAGTTCTTC

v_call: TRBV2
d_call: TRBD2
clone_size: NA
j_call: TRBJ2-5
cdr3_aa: CASKGGAQETQYF
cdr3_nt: TGTGCCAGCAAGGGAGGGGCTCAAGAGACCCAGTACTTC

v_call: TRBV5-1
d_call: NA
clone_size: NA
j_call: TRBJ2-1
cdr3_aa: CASRWEQSYNEQFF
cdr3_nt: TGCGCCAGCAGATGGGAACAATCCTACAATGAGCAGTTCTTC

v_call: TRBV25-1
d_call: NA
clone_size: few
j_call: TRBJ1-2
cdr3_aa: CASSEASGWANGYTF
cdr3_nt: TGTGCCAGCAGCGAGGCGTCAGGGTGGGCGAATGGCTACACCTTC

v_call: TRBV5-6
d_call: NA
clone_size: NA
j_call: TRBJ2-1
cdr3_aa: CASSAWSGEQFF
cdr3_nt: TGTGCCAGCAGCGCCTGGTCAGGGGAGCAGTTCTTC

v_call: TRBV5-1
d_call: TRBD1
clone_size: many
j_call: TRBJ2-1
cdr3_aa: CASSLGQGNEQFF
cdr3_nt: TGTGCCAGCAGCTTGGGACAGGGTAATGAGCAGTTCTTC

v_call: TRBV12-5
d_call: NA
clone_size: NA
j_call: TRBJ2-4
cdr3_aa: CASTRAALAKNIQYF
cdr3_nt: TGTGCTAGTACCCGGGCCGCCTTAGCCAAAAACATTCAGTACTTC

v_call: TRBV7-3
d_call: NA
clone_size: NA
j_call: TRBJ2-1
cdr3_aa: CASSLFEVKNNEQFF
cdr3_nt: TGTGCCAGCAGCTTATTTGAGGTAAAGAACAATGAGCAGTTCTTC